The sample holds a few counts of the clone carrying this TCR beta chain. Antigen unknown. The isolated RNA, all of it, was reverse transcribed, so expressed TCRB transcripts were what got sequenced. Sequencing used immunoSEQ multiplex PCR; TCRdb keeps in-frame clones, though not all of them. Found here are about 210,000 clones, around 9.9% of them singletons; the top ten hold 1% to 1.5%. This entry is derived from a study of beta chain features in type 1 diabetes. Study conclusions and caveats: Shorter templates may be favored by PCR, equally so in patients and controls. The naive, central memory and Treg TCRB repertoires showed an apparent similarity that was greater among patients than among healthy donors. More deletions and fewer insertions at VDJ junctions were seen in type 1 diabetes patients.

Germline V lookup: CDR1 SGHVS, CDR2 FQNEAQ. Trimming cost V 5 bases and J 6 bases; bases outside gene matches: 5. CDR3 length: 13 residues. Every participating donor gave one draw, a heparinised blood sample averaging approximately 110 mL. V is TRBV7-8 and J is TRBJ2-7; 9 nucleotides agree with TRBD1. Sample: central memory CD4+ T cells from blood. This clonotype was sampled from a young man in good health. CDR3 residues: CASSRQGDTEQYF. The CDR3 DNA sequence: TGTGCCAGCAGCCGACAGGGGGACACCGAGCAGTACTTC.